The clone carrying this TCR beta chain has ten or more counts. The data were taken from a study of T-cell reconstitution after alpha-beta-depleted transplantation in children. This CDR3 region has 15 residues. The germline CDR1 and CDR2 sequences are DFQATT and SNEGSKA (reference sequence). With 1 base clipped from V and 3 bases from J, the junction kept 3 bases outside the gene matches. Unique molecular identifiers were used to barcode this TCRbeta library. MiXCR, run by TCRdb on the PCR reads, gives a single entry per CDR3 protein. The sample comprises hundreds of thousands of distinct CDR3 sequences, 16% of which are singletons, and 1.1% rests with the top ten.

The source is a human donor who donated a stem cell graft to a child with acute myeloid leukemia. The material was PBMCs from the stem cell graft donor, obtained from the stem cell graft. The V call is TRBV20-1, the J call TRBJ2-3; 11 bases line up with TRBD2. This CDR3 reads CSARGLAGSTDTQYF. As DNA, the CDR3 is TGCAGTGCTAGAGGACTAGCGGGGAGTACAGATACGCAGTATTTT.